These 10 T cell receptor beta chains originate from one sample sequenced in a study of shared clonotypes between healthy human individuals. Clones were sequenced by immunoSEQ multiplex PCR, and TCRdb holds only the in-frame ones, with some missing. The sample yields about 2 million clones, roughly 96% seen once. Sequences were obtained from naive CD4+ T cells sorted from blood. Subset defined: CD45RA+ positively selected. The receptors derive from a man aged 18 to 35 in good health.

CDR3 nucleotide sequence: TGTGCCAGCAGCTCTGGGAACTCCCTTCCGTTGTATTTT. It is translated as CASSSGNSLPLYF. The chain uses TRBV7-2 and TRBJ2-3, with D unresolved. The V end lost 4 bases, the J end lost 14 bases, and 19 bases lay between the germline ends. In germline, CDR1 is SGHTA, CDR2 FQGNSA. The CDR3 is 13 residues long. The complete variable domain, with remaining parts taken from reference TRBV7-2 and TRBJ2-3, reads GAGVSQSPSNKVTEKGKDVELRCDPISGHTALYWYRQSLGQGLEFLIYFQGNSAPDKSGLPSDRFSAERTGGSVSTLTIQRTQQEDSAVYLCASSSGNSLPLYFGPGTRLTVL.

The rearrangement joins TRBV18 to TRBJ1-2; D is unclear. The CDR3 covers 15 residues. V gave up 2 bases and J gave up 0 bases, with 10 bases separating them. Germline lookup yields CDR1 KGHSH and CDR2 LQKENI. The CDR3 DNA is TGTGCCAGCTCACCAACGGACGGAACTAACTATGGCTACACCTTC. Amino acid sequence: CASSPTDGTNYGYTF.

About this clone itself: The identical CDR3 is also encoded by other nucleotide sequences in the sample. This chain connects TRBV6-1 to TRBJ2-2, with 8 bases aligning to TRBD1. The CDR3 sequence is 15 residues long. The ends lost 3 bases at V and 4 bases at J; junction bases unmatched: 4. Germline values: CDR1 MNHNS, CDR2 SASEGT. CDR3 residues: CASSEGTGGTGELFF. The CDR3 DNA sequence: TGTGCCAGCAGTGAGGGGACAGGAGGCACCGGGGAGCTGTTTTTT.

The V gene is TRBV2, the J gene TRBJ2-2; TRBD1 matches 9 bases. The J segment lost 7 bases and the V segment lost 10 bases, leaving 7 bases of the junction unmatched. The CDR3 contains 13 residues. Germline-derived CDR1 and CDR2 are SNHLY and FYNNEI. The DNA for the CDR3 is TGTGCCACAGGACAGGGGCAGGTCGGGGAGCTGTTTTTT. Amino acids: CATGQGQVGELFF.

The chain links TRBV7-9 to TRBJ2-5, with D perhaps matching TRBD1 or TRBD2 (5 bases each). V was cut by 0 bases and J by 1 base, with 9 bases left in between. The CDR3 is made up of 15 amino acids. Looked up from germline, CDR1 is SEHNR and CDR2 is FQNEAQ (reference sequence). The CDR3, as DNA: TGTGCCAGCAGCTTAGCCATTGGGGGCCAAGAGACCCAGTACTTC. Its protein product is CASSLAIGGQETQYF.

The chain is built from TRBV19 and TRBJ1-6; the D is unclear. This CDR3 has 13 amino acids. Trimming removed 5 bases at V and 7 bases at J, with 9 bases between. The germline CDR1 and CDR2 sequences are LNHDA and SQIVND (reference sequence). In nucleotides, the CDR3 is TGTGCCAGTAGTTCAACGGTGAATTCACCCCTCCACTTT. Translation gives CASSSTVNSPLHF.

V is TRBV18 and J is TRBJ2-7; the D gene is possibly TRBD2 (5 bases). Trimming stripped 6 bases from V and 6 bases from J, with 15 bases between. Germline CDR1 and CDR2: KGHSH and LQKENI. CDR3 length: 13 residues. CDR3 nucleotide sequence: TGTGCCAGCTCTGGTGGACCCGGAGGCGAGCAGTACTTC. Amino acid sequence: CASSGGPGGEQYF.

This clone was seen just once. The chain uses TRBV6-1 and TRBJ2-7, with 10 positions matching TRBD2. Germline V gene data show CDR1 as MNHNS and CDR2 as SASEGT. This CDR3 contains 15 residues. V shed 6 bases, J shed 7 bases, and the junction held 12 bases outside the gene matches. CDR3 region: CASSDRLAGNREQYF. The CDR3 DNA reads as TGTGCCAGCAGCGATAGACTAGCGGGTAATCGGGAGCAGTACTTC.

This clone was seen just once. This may stem from a read error, because a much larger clone lies one nucleotide away. DNA for the CDR3: TGTGCCAGCAGCTGGACAGGGGAAGAGACCCAGTACTTC. It codes for CASSWTGEETQYF. The chain is built from TRBV7-9 and TRBJ2-5, with 9 bases lining up with TRBD1. This CDR3 contains 13 residues. V lost 4 bases, J lost 3 bases, and 0 bases stayed unmatched. Germline values: CDR1 SEHNR, CDR2 FQNEAQ (reference sequence).

The chain combines TRBV5-4 with TRBJ2-2; 11 bases align to TRBD2. This CDR3 comprises 16 residues. From germline, CDR1 is SGHNT and CDR2 YYREEE (reference sequence). V shed 4 bases and J 4 bases; nucleotides not matched to a gene: 6. CDR3 sequence: CASSPIAGGGTGELFF. DNA of the CDR3: TGTGCCAGCAGCCCCATAGCGGGAGGGGGCACCGGGGAGCTGTTTTTT.